The 9 T cell receptor beta chains below were found in one sample sequenced in a study of blood T cell repertoires in COVID-19. Some clones are missing from TCRdb's copy, which holds only in-frame ones; the method was immunoSEQ multiplex PCR. The table includes 240,000 or so clones, approximately 83% detected once. Input material: peripheral blood. Every receptor here comes from a woman in her twenties or thirties who had recovered from COVID-19.

This clone was seen a single time. This sequence joins TRBV2 and TRBJ2-3; perhaps TRBD2 as D (6 bases). V was clipped by 1 base and J by 8 bases, with 10 bases between them. The CDR3 has 13 residues. Germline V gives CDR1 SNHLY, CDR2 FYNNEI. CDR3 amino acids: CASSEDLGGTQYF. In DNA, the CDR3 is TGTGCCAGCAGTGAAGATTTGGGGGGTACGCAGTATTTT.

The V gene is TRBV5-6, the J gene TRBJ2-5, with a possible D match to TRBD2 (6 bases). The V gene's germline CDR1 is SGHDT and CDR2 YYEEEE. V was clipped by 3 bases and J by 5 bases, with 14 bases between them. The CDR3 is 14 residues long. CDR3 DNA sequence: TGTGCCAGCAGCTACTGGGACTCATGGGAGACCCAGTACTTC. Amino acid sequence: CASSYWDSWETQYF.

The J gene is TRBJ2-5, the V gene TRBV27, with no clear D. Trimming removed 6 bases at V and 0 bases at J, with 5 bases between. The length of the CDR3 is 12 residues. CDR1 and CDR2 from the germline V gene are MNHEY and SMNVEV (reference sequence). The CDR3 DNA is TGTGCCAGCAGCCACTACCAAGAGACCCAGTACTTC. As protein: CASSHYQETQYF.

The chain recombines TRBV12-3 or TRBV12-4 with TRBJ1-1; TRBD1 matches at 8 bases. The CDR3 length is 12 residues. The ends lost 7 bases at V and 8 bases at J; junction bases unmatched: 6. CDR3 region: CASTGQGLEAFF. The CDR3, as DNA: TGTGCCAGCACCGGACAGGGCCTCGAAGCTTTCTTT.

The chain combines TRBV7-9 with TRBJ2-7; perhaps TRBD1 as D (6 bases). V gave up 5 bases and J gave up 3 bases, with 17 bases separating them. CDR1 is SEHNR, CDR2 FQNEAQ, per germline (reference sequence). CDR3 length: 15 amino acids. CDR3 region: CASSPTDSAYYEQYF. CDR3 DNA sequence: TGTGCCAGCAGCCCGACGGACAGCGCTTACTACGAGCAGTACTTC.

This clone was detected once. This rearrangement joins TRBV4-1 to TRBJ2-4; D may be TRBD1 (6 bases). CDR1 and CDR2 (germline): MGHRA, YSYEKL. CDR3 size: 15 residues. V was cut by 1 base and J by 3 bases, with 10 bases left in between. The CDR3 loop is CASSQAPGDKNIQYF. Here the CDR3 DNA reads TGCGCCAGCAGCCAAGCCCCAGGGGACAAAAACATTCAGTACTTC.

V and J are TRBV7-7 and TRBJ2-3; 7 bases line up with TRBD2. Looked up from germline, CDR1 is SSHAT and CDR2 is FNYEAQ (reference sequence). The CDR3 contains 15 residues. V was clipped by 2 bases and J by 2 bases; unmatched bases: 4. The CDR3 sequence: CASSLLGGFTDTQYF. The CDR3 DNA is TGTGCCAGCAGCTTATTGGGGGGGTTCACAGATACGCAGTATTTT. The full variable domain, with the rest looked up from reference TRBV7-7 and TRBJ2-3, is GAGVSQSPRYKVTKRGQDVTLRCDPISSHATLYWYQQALGQGPEFLTYFNYEAQPDKSGLPSDRFSAERPEGSISTLTIQRTEQRDSAMYRCASSLLGGFTDTQYFGPGTRLTVL.

The chain employs TRBV19 and TRBJ2-7; perhaps TRBD2 as D (5 bases). Germline-derived CDR1 and CDR2 are LNHDA and SQIVND (reference sequence). Trimming left V 3 bases short and J 0 bases short, with 12 bases between. The CDR3 is 15 residues long. The CDR3 loop is CASSMDFVPSYEQYF. DNA for the CDR3: TGTGCCAGTAGTATGGACTTTGTACCCTCCTACGAGCAGTACTTC.

The V call is TRBV5-1, the J call TRBJ1-2; D is undetermined. Germline assignment: CDR1 SGHRS and CDR2 YFSETQ. The CDR3 covers 14 residues. V lost 0 bases, J lost 7 bases, and 13 bases lay in between. The DNA for the CDR3 is TGCGCCAGCAGCTTGGGGGTCAGCGCGAGTGGCTACACCTTC. It translates to CASSLGVSASGYTF.